This T cell receptor beta chain was found in a study of human T cells and chemical hapten exposure. In regard to this clonotype: Its antigen is not identified.

TCRdb re-called the RACE reads with MiXCR, one entry per CDR3 protein. The table records some 82,000 distinct CDR3 sequences, 6.6% of them present only once. Whole-study results and caveats: With patch test score, the counts of PT1 expanded TCRs showed a positive correlation. Alopecia in all donors means immunity may differ from healthy individuals.

The sample's time point: patch test 2, 6 weeks after DPC sensitization. Treatment indicated: therapeutic diphenylcyclopropenone sensitization with weekly scalp DPC. This CDR3 comprises 13 residues. Per the germline V gene, CDR1 is SGDLS and CDR2 is YYNGEE. Trimming cost V 0 bases and J 1 base, with 3 bases left between them. This clonotype was sampled from a woman in her 30s with alopecia areata. Some clones in this sample may be carry-over from other donors' samples. This sample comprised whole blood, obtained in connection with sensitization to the hapten diphenylcyclopropenone (DPC). The rearrangement links TRBV9 to TRBJ2-3; no clear D gene. CDR3 sequence reads: CASSVEGTDTQYF. CDR3 sequence (DNA): TGTGCCAGCAGCGTAGAGGGCACAGATACGCAGTATTTT.